This TCR beta chain was profiled in a study of OX40 agonist ivuxolimab in advanced cancers. Assay used: immunoSEQ multiplex PCR; TCRdb lists only in-frame clones, some missing. The table includes approximately 74,000 clones, 85% to 95% detected once. The CDR3 loop spans 16 amino acids. Germline V CDR1 and CDR2: SGHNT, YYREEE (reference sequence). V was shortened by 6 bases and J by 4 bases, with 23 bases between the two germline ends. Source: CD4+ or CD8+ T cells sorted from blood, taken in a trial of the OX40 agonist ivuxolimab. This TCR derives from an adult with an advanced solid tumor such as melanoma, head and neck, liver or kidney cancer. This chain joins TRBV5-4 and TRBJ2-7; D unclear. DNA for the CDR3: TGTGCCAGCACCGAGGACGTCAATATCCCGGATTACGAGCAGTACTTC. Its protein is CASTEDVNIPDYEQYF.